Listed below are T cell receptor beta chains from one sample, sequenced in a study of shared clonotypes between healthy human individuals. The method was immunoSEQ multiplex PCR; TCRdb's version includes in-frame clones alone and lacks a portion of them. The sample includes some 1 million clones, under 80% of them seen just once. Sequenced material: memory CD4+ T cells sorted from blood. The origin of the receptors is a man in his late teens or twenties in good health. Both conserved end residues are part of each CDR3. The D gene is left open where the match is weak. Part of the rows lack a size; the others show once, few, many or a class for expanded clones.

d_call clone_size j_call v_call cdr3_nt cdr3_aa
NA NA TRBJ1-6 TRBV28 TGTGCCAGCAGTTTGGTCCGGGGCAGCGTCTATAATTCACCCCTCCACTTT CASSLVRGSVYNSPLHF
NA NA TRBJ2-1 TRBV18 TGTGCCAGCTCACCACGGGGGCCTCCGGAGCATGAGCAGTTCTTC CASSPRGPPEHEQFF
NA NA TRBJ2-6 TRBV10-1 TGCGCCAGCATTATAACGGGTTCTGGGGCCAACGTCCTGACTTTC CASIITGSGANVLTF
NA NA TRBJ1-1 TRBV7-2 TGTGCCAGCAGCTTAGAGATAAGGAACACTGAAGCTTTCTTT CASSLEIRNTEAFF
NA few TRBJ1-1 TRBV27 TGTGCCAGCGGAATTGCGACAGGGAACACTGAAGCTTTCTTT CASGIATGNTEAFF
NA NA TRBJ2-6 TRBV5-1 TGCGCCAGCAGCTTGCAGTCTGGGGCCAACGTCCTGACTTTC CASSLQSGANVLTF
TRBD2 few TRBJ2-3 TRBV7-2 TGTGCCAGCAGCCCCCGACTCTCTAGCGGCTCAGATACGCAGTATTTT CASSPRLSSGSDTQYF
NA NA TRBJ2-3 TRBV5-4 TGTGCCAGCAGTCTTCCAGGAGCGTTAAACACAGATACGCAGTATTTT CASSLPGALNTDTQYF
NA NA TRBJ2-7 TRBV9 TGTGCCAGCAGCGTAGGCCCAGAGGAGGCCTACGAGCAGTACTTC CASSVGPEEAYEQYF
NA NA TRBJ2-7 TRBV27 TGTGCCAGCAGTTCCCCAGTGGGAGGCGAGCAGTACTTC CASSSPVGGEQYF
NA NA TRBJ1-5 TRBV28 TGTGCCAGCAGTTTTGGGGGTAGGGGGAGCAATCAGCCCCAGCATTTT CASSFGGRGSNQPQHF
NA NA TRBJ2-7 TRBV6-6 TGTGCCAGCAGTTACATGCAGGGCTCCTACGAGCAGTACTTC CASSYMQGSYEQYF
NA NA TRBJ1-4 TRBV7-2 TGTGCCAGCAGCCTGGACAGATTAGAAAAACTGTTTTTT CASSLDRLEKLFF
NA NA TRBJ2-5 TRBV27 TGTGCCAGCAGTTTTGAGAGGGGAGAGACCCAGTACTTC CASSFERGETQYF
NA once TRBJ1-1 TRBV5-5 TGTGCCAGCAGCCTCGGGGGGGCGGTGAACACTGAAGCTTTCTTT CASSLGGAVNTEAFF
NA NA TRBJ2-3 TRBV15 TGTGCCACCAGCAGAGTGGACTGGCTTAGCGCAGATACGCAGTATTTT CATSRVDWLSADTQYF
NA NA TRBJ2-6 TRBV7-2 TGTGCCAGCAGCTTAGTCGGGGGAGTTCACTCTGGGGCCAACGTCCTGACTTTC CASSLVGGVHSGANVLTF
NA NA TRBJ1-3 TRBV15 TGTGCCACCAGCAGAGGCGGGAACTCTGGAAACACCATATATTTT CATSRGGNSGNTIYF
TRBD2 NA TRBJ2-7 TRBV29-1 TGCAGCGTTATACGGCGGGAGATCCCCTACGAGCAGTACTTC CSVIRREIPYEQYF
NA NA TRBJ2-1 TRBV30 TGTGCCTGGAGGACTCGGACGATAACCTTGTACAATGAGCAGTTCTTC CAWRTRTITLYNEQFF
TRBD1 once TRBJ1-1 TRBV7-6 TGTGCCAGCAGCTCACAGGGGGCGGCTGAAGCTTTCTTT CASSSQGAAEAFF
NA NA TRBJ2-1 TRBV2 TGTGCCAGCAGAGAAGCCTACAATGAGCAGTTCTTC CASREAYNEQFF
NA NA TRBJ1-3 TRBV7-9 TGTGCCAGCAGGCTAAATTCAGGGGACCTCTCTGGAAACACCATATATTTT CASRLNSGDLSGNTIYF
TRBD1 NA TRBJ2-2 TRBV9 TGTGCCAGCAGCTCTCGGACAGGGTCAGGGGAGCTGTTTTTT CASSSRTGSGELFF
TRBD1 NA TRBJ2-7 TRBV6-5 TGTGCCAGCAGTTCGACAGGGAGCTCCTACGAGCAGTACTTC CASSSTGSSYEQYF
TRBD2 NA TRBJ2-5 TRBV9 TGTGCCAGCAGCGTAGATCGGACTAGCGGGGGGCTACAAGAGACCCAGTACTTC CASSVDRTSGGLQETQYF
NA NA TRBJ2-7 TRBV19 TGTGCCAGTAGTACGCGCCCCAGGGGGGGGAGCTCCTACGAGCAGTACTTC CASSTRPRGGSSYEQYF
NA NA TRBJ2-7 TRBV7-7 TGTGCTAGCAGCTTGGGATCGGACGGCTCCTACGAGCAGTACTTC CASSLGSDGSYEQYF
NA NA TRBJ2-1 TRBV7-9 TGTGCCAGCAGCTCCGACGGGGGAGCCTACAATGAGCAGTTCTTC CASSSDGGAYNEQFF
TRBD2 NA TRBJ2-1 TRBV7-2 TGTGCCAGCAGCAAAACGGTAGCGGGAGGGCCAGTATTTGAGCAGTTCTTC CASSKTVAGGPVFEQFF
NA NA TRBJ2-7 TRBV15 TGTGCCACCAGCCCTATGCAGGGACACTCCTACGAGCAGTACTTC CATSPMQGHSYEQYF
NA NA TRBJ2-7 TRBV19 TGTGCCAGTAGCACAAGGGGGGAGCAGTACTTC CASSTRGEQYF
TRBD1 NA TRBJ2-1 TRBV2 TGTGCCAGCAGCGGGACAGGGGGCTACAATGAGCAGTTCTTC CASSGTGGYNEQFF
NA few TRBJ1-1 TRBV28 TGTGCCAGCAGTTCCCGGGCCTTGAACACTGAAGCTTTCTTT CASSSRALNTEAFF
NA few TRBJ2-3 TRBV28 TGTGCCAGCAGTTCAGCTAGCACAGATACGCAGTATTTT CASSSASTDTQYF
NA NA TRBJ2-6 TRBV27 TGTGCCAGCAGTTCCCGGGCGGAGAGCTCTGGGGCCAACGTCCTGACTTTC CASSSRAESSGANVLTF
NA NA TRBJ2-5 TRBV18 TGTGCCAGCTCACCGGTGGGGGAGACCCAGTACTTC CASSPVGETQYF
NA NA TRBJ2-1 TRBV5-1 TGCGCCAGCAGCTTGGGGCCTGAGCCATACAATGAGCAGTTCTTC CASSLGPEPYNEQFF
NA few TRBJ1-1 TRBV30 TGTGCCTGGAGTAACGGGGGGCAAACTGAAGCTTTCTTT CAWSNGGQTEAFF
TRBD1 once TRBJ2-7 TRBV7-9 TGTGCCAGCAGCCTAGGGGGCGCATCTTACGAGCAGTACTTC CASSLGGASYEQYF
NA NA TRBJ1-3 TRBV12-1 TGTGCCAGCCCGCCGGGGGGGACAGCCGTTCCATTCTCTGGAAACACCATATATTTT CASPPGGTAVPFSGNTIYF
TRBD2 NA TRBJ2-7 TRBV5-6 TGTGCCAGCAGCCCTGGACTAGCGGGAGGGAGGCCCTACGAGCAGTACTTC CASSPGLAGGRPYEQYF
NA NA TRBJ2-3 TRBV6-4 TGTGCCAGCAGTGACTCGAAGGGCACAGATACGCAGTATTTT CASSDSKGTDTQYF
TRBD1 NA TRBJ1-6 TRBV4-2 TGTGCCAGCAGCCAGCCGCCACAGGGGCCAGATTCACCCCTCCACTTT CASSQPPQGPDSPLHF
NA NA TRBJ1-2 TRBV6-1 TGTGCCAGCAGGATTTTAGGTACTAACTATGGCTACACCTTC CASRILGTNYGYTF
NA few TRBJ1-5 TRBV29-1 TGCAGCGTTGATGATGGGGATCAGCCCCAGCATTTT CSVDDGDQPQHF
TRBD2 NA TRBJ2-7 TRBV11-2 TGTGCCAGCAGCTTGGCGGGAGGCCCCCACCACGAGCAGTACTTC CASSLAGGPHHEQYF
NA many TRBJ2-7 TRBV27 TGTGCCAGCAGTTTAGGTCAGGGCCTCGAGCAGTACTTC CASSLGQGLEQYF
TRBD1 NA TRBJ2-3 TRBV27 TGTGCCAGCAGTATGGACAGGGTGAAGGCTACGCAGTATTTT CASSMDRVKATQYF
NA NA TRBJ2-7 TRBV6-5 TGTGCCAGCAAACTTGACGGCAGCTCCTACGAGCAGTACTTC CASKLDGSSYEQYF